The 24 T cell receptor beta chains below were found in one sample sequenced in a study of cytomegalovirus exposure and HLA in healthy donors. Primers: 60 Vbeta forward and 13 Jbeta reverse. This table comes from immunoSEQ multiplex PCR, and its TCRdb copy is limited to in-frame clones, with some not included. The sample records approximately 100,000 clones, 9.4% being singletons. Sequencing was performed on PBMCs. Receptors originate from a man in his fifties or sixties in good health and CMV-seropositive.

This clone came up a few times. This chain uses TRBV9 with TRBJ1-1, with D possibly TRBD1 on 5 matching bases. V shed 0 bases and J shed 5 bases, with 11 bases lying between them. Germline V gene lookup returns CDR1 SGDLS and CDR2 YYNGEE. The CDR3 contains 14 residues. The CDR3 spells CASSVGGVGTEAFF. The CDR3 region has the DNA TGTGCCAGCAGCGTAGGGGGGGTTGGGACTGAAGCTTTCTTT.

In this sample, this clone turned up a few times. The V call is TRBV28, the J call TRBJ2-3; D is unclear. Germline lookup yields CDR1 MDHEN and CDR2 SYDVKM. V was cut by 1 base and J by 2 bases, with 4 bases left in between. The CDR3 is 13 residues long. This CDR3 reads CASSLLNTDTQYF. The CDR3 nucleotides read TGTGCCAGCAGTTTATTAAACACAGATACGCAGTATTTT.

V usage is TRBV27 and J usage is TRBJ2-5, with TRBD2 identical over 9 bases. V gave up 6 bases and J gave up 5 bases; unmatched junction bases: 22. In germline, CDR1 is MNHEY, CDR2 SMNVEV (reference sequence). The CDR3 sequence is 19 residues long. In DNA, the CDR3 is TGTGCCAGCAGGCTCCGATCTAGCGGGACCCTCCCCAGAATGGAGACCCAGTACTTC. It is translated as CASRLRSSGTLPRMETQYF.

In this sample, this clone turned up many times. This chain links TRBV28 with TRBJ1-2; tentative D call: TRBD1 (6 bases). The CDR3 extends over 16 amino acids. Germline CDR1 and CDR2: MDHEN and SYDVKM. Trimming took 10 bases from V and 3 from J, leaving 24 bases between them. The CDR3 DNA reads TGTGCCACCCAAGTGGGAAACAGGGTTTCCGACTATGGCTACACCTTC. Protein: CATQVGNRVSDYGYTF.

This clone has just a few counts. Other DNA sequences of this sample code for an identical CDR3. The rearrangement links TRBV30 to TRBJ1-2; TRBD1 is a possible D gene (5 bases). V lost 2 bases to trimming and J lost 2 bases, with 6 bases between them. Germline loops: CDR1 GTSNPN, CDR2 SVGIG (reference sequence). The CDR3 runs 12 residues. The CDR3 nucleotides are TGTGCCTGGAGTCAGGGAAACTATGGCTACACCTTC. Its protein is CAWSQGNYGYTF.

This sequence joins TRBV9 and TRBJ2-1; 7 bases match TRBD1. This CDR3 spans 15 amino acids. CDR1 is SGDLS, CDR2 YYNGEE, per germline. J gave up 6 bases and V 0 bases, and 6 bases lay outside the gene matches. The CDR3 nucleotides are TGTGCCAGCAGCGTAGAGGGACAGAGAAGCAATGAGCAGTTCTTC. Amino acids: CASSVEGQRSNEQFF.

The rearrangement joins TRBV21-1 to TRBJ2-7; TRBD2 reflects the table's D call only, with no check against the DNA. TRBV21-1 is annotated as a pseudogene. This CDR3 contains 19 residues. In nucleotides, the CDR3 is TGTGCCAGCAGCATCGGACTAGCGGGAGCCGTTTCTTTTTCCTACGAGCAGTACTTC. It specifies CASSIGLAGAVSFSYEQYF.

This clone turned up a few times. The chain carries TRBV2 and TRBJ2-3; possible D gene TRBD2, 5 bases. Trimming shortened V by 3 bases and J by 5 bases, and 12 bases separated the two germline ends. CDR3 length: 14 residues. Per germline, CDR1 SNHLY and CDR2 FYNNEI. CDR3 sequence reads: CASSEWESGDTQYF. CDR3 bases: TGTGCCAGCAGTGAGTGGGAGTCGGGAGATACGCAGTATTTT.

The chain has TRBV27 and TRBJ1-1; 7 bases are a match to TRBD1. This CDR3 is built from 15 residues. The V and J ends lost 0 bases and 3 bases, in that order; junction bases with no gene match: 4. CDR1 and CDR2 from the germline V gene are MNHEY and SMNVEV (reference sequence). The CDR3 sequence is CASSLSTGLDTEAFF. The CDR3 DNA reads TGTGCCAGCAGTTTATCGACAGGGTTGGACACTGAAGCTTTCTTT.

This clone was counted between two and nine times. V gene TRBV5-1 combines with J gene TRBJ2-7, with a tentative D call TRBD1 (6 bases). The ends were cut back, 4 bases at V and 5 bases at J, with 16 bases in the middle. This CDR3 region has 14 residues. Germline V gene data show CDR1 as SGHRS and CDR2 as YFSETQ. Here the CDR3 reads CASSRPGQSDEQYF. The CDR3 coding sequence is TGCGCCAGCAGCCGACCGGGACAATCGGACGAGCAGTACTTC.

This clone has more than one count but fewer than ten. This rearrangement joins TRBV6-5 to TRBJ1-2, with a tentative D call TRBD1 (6 bases). V lost 8 bases, J lost 0 bases, and 13 bases lay in between. The CDR3 is 14 residues long. Germline V gene lookup returns CDR1 MNHEY and CDR2 SVGAGI. The CDR3 loop is CASLLGQANYGYTF. CDR3 nucleotides: TGTGCCAGCCTTTTGGGACAAGCTAACTATGGCTACACCTTC.

CDR3 DNA: TGTGCCAGCACCAAACTTTCGGGGCAGGGGGCGAGAGCTTTCTTT. Its translation: CASTKLSGQGARAFF. The chain links TRBV28 to TRBJ1-1; 8 nucleotides agree with TRBD1. The ends lost 7 bases at V and 10 bases at J; junction bases unmatched: 17. Germline V CDR1 and CDR2: MDHEN, SYDVKM. CDR3 length: 15 residues. Variable domain in full (rest from reference TRBV28 and TRBJ1-1): DVKVTQSSRYLVKRTGEKVFLECVQDMDHENMFWYRQDPGLGLRLIYFSYDVKMKEKGDIPEGYSVSREKKERFSLILESASTNQTSMYLCASTKLSGQGARAFFGQGTRLTVV.

There are a few counts of this clone. The chain joins TRBV27 to TRBJ2-7; a weak D match, TRBD1 (6 bases). Trimming stripped 6 bases from V and 3 bases from J, with 15 bases between. CDR3 length: 14 amino acids. Germline V gene lookup returns CDR1 MNHEY and CDR2 SMNVEV (reference sequence). In nucleotides, the CDR3 is TGTGCCAGCAGAGATACAGGGTTCAGCTACGAGCAGTACTTC. This sequence encodes CASRDTGFSYEQYF.

This chain joins TRBV11-2 and TRBJ2-1, with TRBD2 matching over 10 bases. Trimming at V came to 5 bases and at J to 4 bases, leaving 11 bases not matched to a gene. Germline V CDR1 and CDR2: SGHAT, FQNNGV. This CDR3 comprises 17 residues. CDR3 residues: CASSRTWTSGDYNEQFF. CDR3 sequence (DNA): TGTGCCAGCAGCCGAACCTGGACTAGCGGAGATTACAATGAGCAGTTCTTC. The whole variable domain, filled in from reference TRBV11-2 and TRBJ2-1, reads EAGVAQSPRYKIIEKRQSVAFWCNPISGHATLYWYQQILGQGPKLLIQFQNNGVVDDSQLPKDRFSAERLKGVDSTLKIQPAKLEDSAVYLCASSRTWTSGDYNEQFFGPGTRLTVL.

This clone has a handful of counts. The V call is TRBV28, the J call TRBJ1-4; D not resolved. V lost 7 bases to trimming and J lost 0 bases, with 12 bases between them. CDR3 length equals 15 residues. Germline loops: CDR1 MDHEN, CDR2 SYDVKM. Written as DNA, the CDR3 is TGTGCCAGCAACACGCCCGGGACAACTAATGAAAAACTGTTTTTT. Translation gives CASNTPGTTNEKLFF. The entire variable domain, with the rest obtained from reference TRBV28 and TRBJ1-4, is as follows: DVKVTQSSRYLVKRTGEKVFLECVQDMDHENMFWYRQDPGLGLRLIYFSYDVKMKEKGDIPEGYSVSREKKERFSLILESASTNQTSMYLCASNTPGTTNEKLFFGSGTQLSVL.

The table lists this clone with a few counts. The chain has TRBV6-5 and TRBJ2-2, with no clear D. Germline values: CDR1 MNHEY, CDR2 SVGAGI. V was trimmed by 4 bases and J by 8 bases, leaving 5 bases between them. The CDR3 runs to 11 residues. For the CDR3, the DNA is TGTGCCAGCAGTTGGAGTGGGGAGCTGTTTTTT. It is translated as CASSWSGELFF.

Of note for this clone: Other DNA sequences from this sample encode an identical CDR3 as well. V and J are TRBV18 and TRBJ2-2; a weak D match, TRBD1 (6 bases). Trimming took 2 bases from V and 4 from J, leaving 8 bases between them. This CDR3 has 14 residues. CDR1 is KGHSH and CDR2 is LQKENI in the germline V gene. The CDR3 loop is CASSPGQTTGELFF. CDR3 bases: TGTGCCAGCTCACCAGGACAGACCACCGGGGAGCTGTTTTTT.

The chain recombines TRBV7-2 with TRBJ2-7; D is undetermined. The CDR3 totals 14 residues. Germline V CDR1 and CDR2: SGHTA, FQGNSA. The V and J ends lost 1 base and 0 bases respectively, with 7 bases between them. The CDR3 region has the DNA TGTGCCAGCAGCTTAGTGGCAGTCTCCTACGAGCAGTACTTC. As protein: CASSLVAVSYEQYF.

This clone was recorded a few times. The gene calls are TRBV19 and TRBJ2-7; 12 bases line up with TRBD2. Trimming took 4 bases from V and 2 from J; bases not matched to a gene: 3. The CDR3 runs 15 residues. The germline gives CDR1 LNHDA, CDR2 SQIVND (reference sequence). CDR3 protein: CASSSGLAGPYEQYF. The CDR3 nucleotides read TGTGCCAGTAGTAGCGGACTAGCGGGACCCTACGAGCAGTACTTC.

The DNA of the CDR3 is TGCGCCAGCAGCCCCCCCGGGACTAGCGGGACAGATACGCAGTATTTT. It translates to CASSPPGTSGTDTQYF. The chain combines TRBV5-1 with TRBJ2-3; 12 nucleotides align to TRBD2. Looked up from germline, CDR1 is SGHRS and CDR2 is YFSETQ. The CDR3 is 16 amino acids. Trimming at V came to 4 bases and at J to 3 bases, leaving 6 bases not matched to a gene.

This clone was seen only a few times. The chain carries TRBV19 and TRBJ2-1; D call uncertain. V was shortened by 3 bases and J by 9 bases, with 12 bases between the two germline ends. Germline-derived CDR1 and CDR2 are LNHDA and SQIVND (reference sequence). This CDR3 is 13 amino acids long. In DNA form, the CDR3 reads TGTGCCAGTAGTATCCGCTCAAGTAGTGAGCAGTTCTTC. The encoded protein is CASSIRSSSEQFF.

This chain joins TRBV7-9 and TRBJ1-5; TRBD1 matches at 9 bases. Germline V gene data show CDR1 as SEHNR and CDR2 as FQNEAQ (reference sequence). The length of the CDR3 is 19 residues. V dropped 1 base and J dropped 1; count of bases not matched to a gene: 11. Written as DNA, the CDR3 is TGTGCCAGCAGCTTAGTCCTGGGACAGGGCATTAGCAGCAATCAGCCCCAGCATTTT. Encoded protein: CASSLVLGQGISSNQPQHF.

This clone was found a few times. The chain combines TRBV27 with TRBJ1-2, with 8 bases lining up with TRBD1. Germline values: CDR1 MNHEY, CDR2 SMNVEV (reference sequence). This CDR3 is built from 15 residues. Germline trimming cut 5 bases from V and 4 bases from J; bases unmatched to any gene: 9. The CDR3 region has the DNA TGTGCCAGCAGTCCCCGGACAGGGCTTGCCTATGGCTACACCTTC. Translated, it gives CASSPRTGLAYGYTF.

This clone was seen repeatedly, ten times or more. This chain joins TRBV30 and TRBJ1-2; D gene unclear. CDR1 GTSNPN and CDR2 SVGIG come from the germline V gene (reference sequence). V was trimmed by 2 bases and J by 3 bases, leaving 7 bases between them. The CDR3 has 12 amino acids. The CDR3: CAWSQRDYGYTF. As DNA, the CDR3 is TGTGCCTGGAGTCAGCGGGACTATGGCTACACCTTC.